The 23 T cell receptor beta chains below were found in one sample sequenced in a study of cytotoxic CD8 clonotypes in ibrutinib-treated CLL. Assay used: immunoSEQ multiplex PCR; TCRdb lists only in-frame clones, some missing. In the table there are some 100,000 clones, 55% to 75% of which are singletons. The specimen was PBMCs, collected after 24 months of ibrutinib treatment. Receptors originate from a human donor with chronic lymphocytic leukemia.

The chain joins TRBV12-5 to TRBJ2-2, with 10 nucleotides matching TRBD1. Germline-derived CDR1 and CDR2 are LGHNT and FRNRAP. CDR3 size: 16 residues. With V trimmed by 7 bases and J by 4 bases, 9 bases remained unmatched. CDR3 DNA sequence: TGTGCTAGTGCCATATTCCGGACAGGGGGCACCGGGGAGCTGTTTTTT. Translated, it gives CASAIFRTGGTGELFF.

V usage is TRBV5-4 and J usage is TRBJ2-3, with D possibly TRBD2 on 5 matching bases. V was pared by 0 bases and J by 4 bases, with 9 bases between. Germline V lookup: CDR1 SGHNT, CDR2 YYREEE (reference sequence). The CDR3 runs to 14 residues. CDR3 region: CASSLEAASDTQYF. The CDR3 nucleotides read TGTGCCAGCAGCTTGGAAGCGGCGTCAGATACGCAGTATTTT. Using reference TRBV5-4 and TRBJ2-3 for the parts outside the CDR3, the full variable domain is ETGVTQSPTHLIKTRGQQVTLRCSSQSGHNTVSWYQQALGQGPQFIFQYYREEENGRGNFPPRFSGLQFPNYSSELNVNALELDDSALYLCASSLEAASDTQYFGPGTRLTVL.

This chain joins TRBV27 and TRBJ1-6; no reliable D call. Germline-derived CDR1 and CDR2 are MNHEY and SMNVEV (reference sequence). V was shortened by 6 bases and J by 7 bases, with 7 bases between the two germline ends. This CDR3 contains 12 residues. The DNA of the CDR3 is TGTGCCAGCAGCCGGGTCAATTCACCCCTCCACTTT. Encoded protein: CASSRVNSPLHF.

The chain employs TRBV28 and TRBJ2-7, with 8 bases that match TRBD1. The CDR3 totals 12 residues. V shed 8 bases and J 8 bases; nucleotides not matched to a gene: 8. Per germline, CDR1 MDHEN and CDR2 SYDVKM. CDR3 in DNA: TGTGCCAGCCTGACAGGGGTATCAAAGCAGTACTTC. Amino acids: CASLTGVSKQYF.

Written as DNA, the CDR3 is TGTGCCAGCAGCGCCCGACTAGCGGGGGGGCCTGGGGAGACCCAGTACTTC. Amino acids: CASSARLAGGPGETQYF. The chain carries TRBV2 and TRBJ2-5; TRBD2 agrees at 14 bases. J gave up 5 bases and V 6 bases, and 11 bases lay outside the gene matches. The CDR3 extends over 17 amino acids. Germline V gives CDR1 SNHLY, CDR2 FYNNEI.

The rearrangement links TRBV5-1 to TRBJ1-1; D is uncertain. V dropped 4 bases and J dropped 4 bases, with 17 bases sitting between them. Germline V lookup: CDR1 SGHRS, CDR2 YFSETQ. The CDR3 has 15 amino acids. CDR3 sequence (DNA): TGCGCCAGCAGCCCCACAGTGGGTGTGGGCACTGAAGCTTTCTTT. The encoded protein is CASSPTVGVGTEAFF.

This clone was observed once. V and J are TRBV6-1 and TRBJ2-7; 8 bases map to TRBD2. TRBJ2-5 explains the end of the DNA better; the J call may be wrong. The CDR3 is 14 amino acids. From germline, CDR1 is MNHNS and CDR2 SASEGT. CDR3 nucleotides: TGTGCCAGCACACCTACTAGCGGCCAAGAGACCCAGTACTTC. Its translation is CASTPTSGQETQYF.

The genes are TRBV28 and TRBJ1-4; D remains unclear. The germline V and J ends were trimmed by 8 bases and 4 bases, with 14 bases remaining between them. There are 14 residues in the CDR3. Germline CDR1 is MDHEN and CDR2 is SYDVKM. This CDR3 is CASPKGENNEKLFF. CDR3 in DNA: TGTGCCAGCCCCAAAGGAGAGAATAATGAAAAACTGTTTTTT.

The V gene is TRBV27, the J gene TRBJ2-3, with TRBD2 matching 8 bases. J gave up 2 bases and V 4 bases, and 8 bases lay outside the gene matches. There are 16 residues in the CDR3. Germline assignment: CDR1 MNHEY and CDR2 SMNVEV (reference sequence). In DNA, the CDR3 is TGTGCCAGCAGTTCGTTAGCGGGGCGCTTCACAGATACGCAGTATTTT. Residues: CASSSLAGRFTDTQYF.

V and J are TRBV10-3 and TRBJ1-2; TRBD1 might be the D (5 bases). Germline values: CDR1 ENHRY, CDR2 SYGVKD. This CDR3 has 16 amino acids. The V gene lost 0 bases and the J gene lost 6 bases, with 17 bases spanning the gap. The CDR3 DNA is TGTGCCATCAGTGAGTCGCCGGACACTCCAGCCCATGGCTACACCTTC. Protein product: CAISESPDTPAHGYTF.

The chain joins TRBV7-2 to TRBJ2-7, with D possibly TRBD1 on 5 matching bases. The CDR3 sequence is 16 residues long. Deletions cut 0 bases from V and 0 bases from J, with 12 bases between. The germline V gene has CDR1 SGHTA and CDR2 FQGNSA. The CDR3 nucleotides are TGTGCCAGCAGCTTAGCGGGGCAGGGTCGCTCCTACGAGCAGTACTTC. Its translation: CASSLAGQGRSYEQYF.

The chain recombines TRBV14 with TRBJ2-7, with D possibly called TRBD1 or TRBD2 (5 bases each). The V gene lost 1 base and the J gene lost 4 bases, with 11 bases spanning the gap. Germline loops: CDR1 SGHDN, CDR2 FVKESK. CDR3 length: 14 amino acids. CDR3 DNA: TGTGCCAGCAGCCAAGGGGGACCTATATACGAGCAGTACTTC. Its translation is CASSQGGPIYEQYF. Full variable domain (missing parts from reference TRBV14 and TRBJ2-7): EAGVTQFPSHSVIEKGQTVTLRCDPISGHDNLYWYRRVMGKEIKFLLHFVKESKQDESGMPNNRFLAERTGGTYSTLKVQPAELEDSGVYFCASSQGGPIYEQYFGPGTRLTVT.

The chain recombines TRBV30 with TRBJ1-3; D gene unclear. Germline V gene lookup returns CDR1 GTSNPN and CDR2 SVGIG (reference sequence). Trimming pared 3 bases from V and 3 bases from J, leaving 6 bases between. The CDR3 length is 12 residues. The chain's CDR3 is CAWRYGGNTIYF. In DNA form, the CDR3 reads TGTGCCTGGAGATATGGTGGAAACACCATATATTTT.

CDR3 nucleotides: TGCGCCAGCAGGAAGGAGAGTTTCGGGAATGAGCAGTTCTTC. Its translation: CASRKESFGNEQFF. This chain uses TRBV5-1 with TRBJ2-1; D uncertain. The CDR3 has 14 residues. V lost 5 bases, J lost 7 bases, and 16 bases lay in between. Germline V gene lookup returns CDR1 SGHRS and CDR2 YFSETQ.

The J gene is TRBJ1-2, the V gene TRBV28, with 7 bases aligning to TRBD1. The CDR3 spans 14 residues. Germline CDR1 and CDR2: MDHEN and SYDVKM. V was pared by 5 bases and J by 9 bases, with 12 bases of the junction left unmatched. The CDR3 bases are TGTGCCAGCAGTCCTCACGACAGGGAAGGTAGCTACACCTTC. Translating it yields CASSPHDREGSYTF.

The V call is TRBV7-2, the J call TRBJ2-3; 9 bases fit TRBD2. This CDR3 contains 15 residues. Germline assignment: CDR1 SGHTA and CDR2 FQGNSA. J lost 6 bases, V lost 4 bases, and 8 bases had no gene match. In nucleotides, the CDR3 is TGTGCCAGCAGCTCTAGCGGGGCCACAGGGGATACGCAGTATTTT. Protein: CASSSSGATGDTQYF. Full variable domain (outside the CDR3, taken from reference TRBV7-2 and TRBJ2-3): GAGVSQSPSNKVTEKGKDVELRCDPISGHTALYWYRQSLGQGLEFLIYFQGNSAPDKSGLPSDRFSAERTGGSVSTLTIQRTQQEDSAVYLCASSSSGATGDTQYFGPGTRLTVL.

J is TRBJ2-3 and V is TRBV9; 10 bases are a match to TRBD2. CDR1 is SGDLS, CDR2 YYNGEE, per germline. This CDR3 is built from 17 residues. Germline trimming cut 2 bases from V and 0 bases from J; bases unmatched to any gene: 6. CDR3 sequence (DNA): TGTGCCAGCAGCGTCCTAGCGGGGGTCTCTAGCACAGATACGCAGTATTTT. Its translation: CASSVLAGVSSTDTQYF.

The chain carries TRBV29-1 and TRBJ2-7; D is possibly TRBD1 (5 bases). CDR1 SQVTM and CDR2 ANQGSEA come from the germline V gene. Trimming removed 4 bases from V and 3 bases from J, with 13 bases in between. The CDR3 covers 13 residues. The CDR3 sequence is CSVAGNQNYEQYF. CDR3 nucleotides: TGCAGCGTTGCAGGGAACCAAAACTACGAGCAGTACTTC.

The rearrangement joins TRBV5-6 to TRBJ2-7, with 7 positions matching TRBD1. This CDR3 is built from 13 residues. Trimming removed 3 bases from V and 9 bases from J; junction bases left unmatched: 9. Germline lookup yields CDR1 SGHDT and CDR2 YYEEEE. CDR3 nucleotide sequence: TGTGCCAGCAGCTCCGGGAACAGGGGCGCGCAGTACTTC. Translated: CASSSGNRGAQYF.

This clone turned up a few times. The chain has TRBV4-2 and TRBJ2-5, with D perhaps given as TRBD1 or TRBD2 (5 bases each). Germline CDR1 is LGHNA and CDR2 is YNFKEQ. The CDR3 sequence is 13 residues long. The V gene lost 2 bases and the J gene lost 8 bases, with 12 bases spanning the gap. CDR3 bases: TGTGCCAGCAGCCAAACGGGACGCCCAACCCAGTACTTC. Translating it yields CASSQTGRPTQYF.

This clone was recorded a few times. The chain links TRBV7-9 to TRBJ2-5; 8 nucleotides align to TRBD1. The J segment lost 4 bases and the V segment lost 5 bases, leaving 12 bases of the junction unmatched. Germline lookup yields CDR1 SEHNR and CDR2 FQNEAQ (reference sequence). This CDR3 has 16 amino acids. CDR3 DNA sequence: TGTGCCAGCAGCGGGGTCCCAGGGGGCAGAGGAGAGACCCAGTACTTC. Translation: CASSGVPGGRGETQYF.

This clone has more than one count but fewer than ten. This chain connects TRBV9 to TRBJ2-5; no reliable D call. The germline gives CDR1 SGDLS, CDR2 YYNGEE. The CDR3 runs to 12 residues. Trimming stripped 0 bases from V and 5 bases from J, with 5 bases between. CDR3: CASSVALETQYF. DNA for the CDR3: TGTGCCAGCAGCGTAGCTTTGGAGACCCAGTACTTC.

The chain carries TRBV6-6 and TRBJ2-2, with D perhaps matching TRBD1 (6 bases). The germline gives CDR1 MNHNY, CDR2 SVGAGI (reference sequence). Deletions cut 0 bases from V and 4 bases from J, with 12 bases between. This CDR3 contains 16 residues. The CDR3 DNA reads TGTGCCAGCAGTTACTCTTCAGGGGCGGGCACCGGGGAGCTGTTTTTT. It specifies CASSYSSGAGTGELFF.